The sequence of this TCR beta chain was determined in a study of blood T cell repertoires in COVID-19. Background on the study: Material from acute and convalescent COVID-19 was sourced from the United States, Italy and Spain. PBMCs, B-cell-depleted T cells, or T cells were the source of the cDNA or gDNA that made up the material.

The CDR3 runs to 16 residues. Per the germline V gene, CDR1 is MGHRA and CDR2 is YSYEKL. V dropped 2 bases and J dropped 0; count of bases not matched to a gene: 4. Original handling: Scientists estimated how many nucleated cells there were by amplifying reference gene primers. Clones were read by immunoSEQ multiplex PCR, and TCRdb kept only the in-frame ones, dropping some. V and J calls and clone size are given by that table; D and trimming were obtained from the DNA. The sample contains 140,000 to 150,000 clones, 79% of which appear only once. The chain couples TRBV4-1 to TRBJ2-1; 7 bases fit TRBD2. Sequencing used peripheral blood. The sequence was obtained from a man aged 45-60 years with active or convalescent COVID-19. CDR3 sequence: CASSQPSGSSYNEQFF. CDR3 DNA: TGCGCCAGCAGCCAACCTAGCGGAAGCTCCTACAATGAGCAGTTCTTC.